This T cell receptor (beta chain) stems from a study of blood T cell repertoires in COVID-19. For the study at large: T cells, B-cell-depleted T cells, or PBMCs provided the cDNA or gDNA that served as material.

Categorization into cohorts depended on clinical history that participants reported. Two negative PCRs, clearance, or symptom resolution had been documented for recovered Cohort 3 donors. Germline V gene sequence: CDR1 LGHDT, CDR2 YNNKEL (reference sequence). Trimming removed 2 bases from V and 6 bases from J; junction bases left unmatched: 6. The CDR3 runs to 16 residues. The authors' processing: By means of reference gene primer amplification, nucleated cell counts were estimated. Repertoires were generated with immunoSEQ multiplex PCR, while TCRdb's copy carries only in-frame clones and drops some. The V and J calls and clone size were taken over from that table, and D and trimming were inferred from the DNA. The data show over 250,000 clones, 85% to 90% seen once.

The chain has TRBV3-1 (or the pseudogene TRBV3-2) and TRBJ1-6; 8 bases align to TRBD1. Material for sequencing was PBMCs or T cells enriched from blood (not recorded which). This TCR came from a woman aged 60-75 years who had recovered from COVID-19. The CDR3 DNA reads TGTGCCAGCAGCCAACAGTGGACAGGGAGTAATTCACCCCTCCACTTT. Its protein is CASSQQWTGSNSPLHF.